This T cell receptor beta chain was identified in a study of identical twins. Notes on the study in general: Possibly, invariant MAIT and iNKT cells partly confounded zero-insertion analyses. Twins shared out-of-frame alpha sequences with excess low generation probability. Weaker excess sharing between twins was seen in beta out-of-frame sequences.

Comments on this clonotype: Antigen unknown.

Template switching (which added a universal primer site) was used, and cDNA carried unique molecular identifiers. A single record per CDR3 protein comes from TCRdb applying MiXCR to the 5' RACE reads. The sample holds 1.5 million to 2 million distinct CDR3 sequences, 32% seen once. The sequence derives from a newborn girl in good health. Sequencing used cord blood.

The CDR3 sequence: CSATLNGPETQYF. The CDR3 region has the DNA TGCAGTGCTACCCTAAACGGCCCAGAGACCCAGTACTTC. The V call is TRBV20-1, the J call TRBJ2-5; no clear D gene. The CDR3 sequence is 13 residues long. V was shortened by 4 bases and J by 4 bases, with 13 bases between the two germline ends. CDR1 DFQATT and CDR2 SNEGSKA come from the germline V gene (reference sequence).